The rows below give T cell receptor beta chains drawn from one sample of a study of T cells in Graves' hyperthyroidism and ophthalmopathy. One entry per CDR3 protein, called by TCRdb with MiXCR from the multiplex PCR reads. The repertoire holds 300,000 or so distinct CDR3 sequences, 15% to 20% seen once, with around 54% in the top ten. The sample taken for sequencing was blood. The origin of the receptors is a woman between 45 and 65 years old with Graves' hyperthyroidism. Each CDR3 is given with its conserved first and last residue. A D gene is named only where the DNA matches it firmly. Only part of the rows carry a size: once, few, many, or a class if the clone is expanded.

v_call: TRBV27; cdr3_length: 14; j_call: TRBJ2-1; d_call: NA; clone_size: many; cdr3_nt: TGTGCCAGCAGTGCACAGCGCTCCTACAATGAGCAGTTCTTC; cdr3_aa: CASSAQRSYNEQFF
v_call: TRBV12-3/TRBV12-4; cdr3_length: 15; j_call: TRBJ2-2; d_call: NA; clone_size: many; cdr3_nt: TGTGCCAGCAGCCGAAGGGGTAGGGGCACCGGGGAGCTGTTTTTT; cdr3_aa: CASSRRGRGTGELFF
v_call: TRBV20-1; cdr3_length: 15; j_call: TRBJ2-5; d_call: TRBD2; clone_size: NA; cdr3_nt: TGCAGTGCTAGAAAAGCGGGAGGCTGGAGAGAGACCCAGTACTTC; cdr3_aa: CSARKAGGWRETQYF
v_call: TRBV19; cdr3_length: 14; j_call: TRBJ1-1; d_call: NA; clone_size: NA; cdr3_nt: TGTGCCAGTAGCCCCTACGGAGGGCACGCTGAAGCTTTCTTT; cdr3_aa: CASSPYGGHAEAFF
v_call: TRBV6-1; cdr3_length: 14; j_call: TRBJ1-1; d_call: TRBD1; clone_size: few; cdr3_nt: TGTGCCAGCAGAAGGACAGGGGTGAACACTGAAGCTTTCTTT; cdr3_aa: CASRRTGVNTEAFF
v_call: TRBV5-1; cdr3_length: 14; j_call: TRBJ2-5; d_call: NA; clone_size: many; cdr3_nt: TGCGCCAGCAGTCTGGCGGCCGGGCAAGAGACCCAGTACTTC; cdr3_aa: CASSLAAGQETQYF
v_call: TRBV11-2; cdr3_length: 16; j_call: TRBJ1-6; d_call: NA; clone_size: many; cdr3_nt: TGTGCCAGCAGCTCGGAGATCGGACGCTATAATTCACCCCTCCACTTT; cdr3_aa: CASSSEIGRYNSPLHF
v_call: TRBV27; cdr3_length: 15; j_call: TRBJ2-7; d_call: NA; clone_size: NA; cdr3_nt: TGTGCCAGCAAAAAGGACTTTTCCCCCTCCTACGAGCAGTACTTC; cdr3_aa: CASKKDFSPSYEQYF
v_call: TRBV10-3; cdr3_length: 12; j_call: TRBJ1-1; d_call: NA; clone_size: few; cdr3_nt: TGTGCCATCAGTGACGATGGCACTGAAGCTTTCTTT; cdr3_aa: CAISDDGTEAFF
v_call: TRBV2; cdr3_length: 12; j_call: TRBJ1-2; d_call: NA; clone_size: NA; cdr3_nt: TGTGCCAGCAGTGATACCCTTTTTGGCTACACCTTC; cdr3_aa: CASSDTLFGYTF
v_call: TRBV28; cdr3_length: 15; j_call: TRBJ2-1; d_call: NA; clone_size: many; cdr3_nt: TGTGCCAGCAGTTTAGAGTTTTCCCAGTACAATGAGCAGTTCTTC; cdr3_aa: CASSLEFSQYNEQFF